One sample yielded the 18 T cell receptor beta chains listed below, sequenced in a study of CD8+ T cells in alopecia areata. RNA was isolated and reverse transcribed to cDNA, the sequencing template. The method was immunoSEQ multiplex PCR; TCRdb's version includes in-frame clones alone and lacks a portion of them. The sample records hundreds of thousands of clones, about three fifths being singletons. Treatment indicated: oral pan-JAK inhibitor, 5-10 mg twice daily. The source was CD4+ T cells sorted from blood, collected at week 24, from a patient treated with tofacitinib. The receptor set was obtained from a human donor with alopecia areata.

The chain combines TRBV15 with TRBJ2-1, with TRBD2 identical over 13 bases. Germline lookup yields CDR1 LNHNV and CDR2 YYDKDF (reference sequence). With 0 bases clipped from V and 2 bases from J, the junction kept 7 bases outside the gene matches. This CDR3 contains 19 residues. The CDR3 region has the DNA TGTGCCACCAGCAGAGATCTACTAGCGGGGGGGAAACCCTACAATGAGCAGTTCTTC. Its translation: CATSRDLLAGGKPYNEQFF.

This clone was recorded once. This rearrangement joins TRBV9 to TRBJ2-1; 14 bases agree with TRBD2. The CDR3 has 17 residues. The V segment lost 4 bases and the J segment 9 bases; nucleotides outside the gene matches: 12. In germline, CDR1 is SGDLS, CDR2 YYNGEE. The CDR3 nucleotides read TGTGCCAGCAGCCCATCGGGACTAGCGGGGGCCTCCAGTGAGCAGTTCTTC. Protein: CASSPSGLAGASSEQFF.

The CDR3 DNA follows: TGTGCCAGCAGCCTTAGGGACCCCACAGATACGCAGTATTTT. Its protein is CASSLRDPTDTQYF. This chain connects TRBV9 to TRBJ2-3, with D tentatively TRBD1 or TRBD2 (5 bases each). V was pared by 4 bases and J by 2 bases, with 11 bases between. CDR3 length: 14 amino acids. Germline lookup yields CDR1 SGDLS and CDR2 YYNGEE.

The chain is built from TRBV29-1 and TRBJ1-6; D gene ambiguous. Trimming removed 3 bases at V and 7 bases at J, with 10 bases between. The germline V gene encodes CDR1 SQVTM and CDR2 ANQGSEA. CDR3 length: 13 amino acids. CDR3 nucleotides: TGCAGCGTTGAGGAGCCAGCGAATTCACCCCTCCACTTT. As protein: CSVEEPANSPLHF.

This clone has a handful of counts. The rearrangement uses TRBV19 and TRBJ1-2, with 9 nucleotides matching TRBD1. The CDR3 sequence is 13 residues long. V was pared by 5 bases and J by 8 bases, with 6 bases of the junction left unmatched. Germline-derived CDR1 and CDR2 are LNHDA and SQIVND (reference sequence). CDR3 nucleotides: TGTGCCAGTAGTCAACAGGGGGCGAAGGGCTACACCTTC. Residues: CASSQQGAKGYTF.

J is TRBJ2-5 and V is TRBV6-5; D is undetermined. Germline V lookup: CDR1 MNHEY, CDR2 SVGAGI. The CDR3 has 16 residues. Trimming shortened V by 0 bases and J by 4 bases, and 15 bases separated the two germline ends. The CDR3 nucleotides read TGTGCCAGCAGTTACTCGGGTCCTCTCGGGCCAGAGACCCAGTACTTC. It yields the protein CASSYSGPLGPETQYF.

The rearrangement joins TRBV6-6 to TRBJ1-1; D unclear. The CDR3 loop spans 13 amino acids. Germline CDR1 is MNHNY and CDR2 is SVGAGI (reference sequence). Deletions cut 7 bases from V and 0 bases from J, with 9 bases between. CDR3 nucleotide sequence: TGTGCCAGCATACTTTCCATGAACACTGAAGCTTTCTTT. Translating gives CASILSMNTEAFF.

This chain links TRBV14 with TRBJ2-2; D is undetermined. Trimming stripped 2 bases from V and 7 bases from J, with 8 bases between. Germline V gene data show CDR1 as SGHDN and CDR2 as FVKESK. The CDR3 is made up of 13 amino acids. The CDR3 spells CASSQLSSGELFF. In DNA, the CDR3 is TGTGCCAGCAGCCAACTATCTAGCGGGGAGCTGTTTTTT.

The table lists this clone with a few counts. The chain has TRBV2 and TRBJ2-7; D unresolved. Germline V gene sequence: CDR1 SNHLY, CDR2 FYNNEI. This CDR3 region has 16 residues. V was trimmed by 1 base and J by 1 base, leaving 14 bases between them. CDR3 in amino acids: CASSEEVGTASYEQYF. The CDR3 coding sequence is TGTGCCAGCAGTGAAGAGGTGGGCACCGCTTCCTACGAGCAGTACTTC.

V and J are TRBV7-9 and TRBJ2-5; a possible D gene is TRBD1 (6 bases). This CDR3 has 15 residues. Germline CDR1 SEHNR, CDR2 FQNEAQ (reference sequence). V shed 1 base and J shed 2 bases, with 11 bases lying between them. CDR3 residues: CASSLVPGQQETQYF. The CDR3 nucleotides read TGTGCCAGCAGCTTAGTGCCCGGACAGCAAGAGACCCAGTACTTC. Variable domain in full (rest from reference TRBV7-9 and TRBJ2-5): DTGVSQNPRHKITKRGQNVTFRCDPISEHNRLYWYRQTLGQGPEFLTYFQNEAQLEKSRLLSDRFSAERPKGSFSTLEIQRTEQGDSAMYLCASSLVPGQQETQYFGPGTRLLVL.

This clone was seen more than once but under ten times. The J gene is TRBJ2-5, the V gene TRBV7-2; 13 bases are shared with TRBD2. The CDR3 sequence is 19 residues long. The germline gives CDR1 SGHTA, CDR2 FQGNSA. V shed 2 bases, J shed 4 bases, and the junction held 13 bases outside the gene matches. CDR3 bases: TGTGCCAGCAGCTTAACTGGACTAGCGGGGGCTACACGGGGAGAGACCCAGTACTTC. Residues: CASSLTGLAGATRGETQYF. The full variable domain, with the rest looked up from reference TRBV7-2 and TRBJ2-5, is GAGVSQSPSNKVTEKGKDVELRCDPISGHTALYWYRQSLGQGLEFLIYFQGNSAPDKSGLPSDRFSAERTGGSVSTLTIQRTQQEDSAVYLCASSLTGLAGATRGETQYFGPGTRLLVL.

The J gene is TRBJ2-7, the V gene TRBV6-1; D not certain. This CDR3 spans 10 amino acids. Germline V gene data show CDR1 as MNHNS and CDR2 as SASEGT. CDR3 sequence: CPRRTLEQYF. CDR3 DNA sequence: TGTCCTAGAAGGACGTTGGAGCAGTACTTC.

The V call is TRBV23-1, the J call TRBJ2-7, with D possibly matching TRBD1 (5 bases). TRBV23-1 is recorded as an ORF, its role being uncertain. The CDR3 sequence is 13 residues long. V was clipped by 3 bases and J by 3 bases, with 9 bases between them. The CDR3 here is CASSQDKYYEQYF. The DNA of the CDR3 is TGCGCCAGCAGTCAGGACAAGTACTACGAGCAGTACTTC.

V is TRBV7-9 and J is TRBJ1-2, with D perhaps TRBD1 (6 bases). The V and J ends lost 7 bases and 7 bases respectively, with 19 bases between them. Per the germline V gene, CDR1 is SEHNR and CDR2 is FQNEAQ (reference sequence). This CDR3 is built from 14 residues. As DNA, the CDR3 is TGTGCCAGCACCCCAGGTGGGGGGCTGGGTGGCTACACCTTC. Translation: CASTPGGGLGGYTF.

The chain combines TRBV6-5 with TRBJ2-7; D is uncertain. There are 14 residues in the CDR3. V dropped 5 bases and J dropped 1 base, with 12 bases sitting between them. Germline V lookup: CDR1 MNHEY, CDR2 SVGAGI. The CDR3 DNA sequence: TGTGCCAGCAGTGCACAGTTGGAATCCTACGAGCAGTACTTC. It yields the protein CASSAQLESYEQYF.

CDR3 sequence (DNA): TGTGCCATCAGGACTGGGACAGGGCGACAAGAGACCCAGTACTTC. Its protein product is CAIRTGTGRQETQYF. This chain uses TRBV10-3 with TRBJ2-5; 9 nucleotides match TRBD1. Germline CDR1 ENHRY, CDR2 SYGVKD. The CDR3 length is 15 residues. V trimming: 6 bases; J trimming: 2 bases; junction bases outside the gene matches: 7.

The chain joins TRBV19 to TRBJ1-5, with D uncertain. The germline gives CDR1 LNHDA, CDR2 SQIVND (reference sequence). This CDR3 has 14 residues. V was trimmed by 3 bases and J by 0 bases, leaving 6 bases between them. As DNA, the CDR3 is TGTGCCAGTAGTATTTTAGATAGCAATCAGCCCCAGCATTTT. It encodes CASSILDSNQPQHF.

The V and J genes are TRBV6-6 and TRBJ2-5, with D maybe TRBD2 (6 bases). V shed 7 bases and J shed 2 bases, with 14 bases lying between them. The CDR3 loop spans 14 amino acids. Germline loops: CDR1 MNHNY, CDR2 SVGAGI (reference sequence). DNA of the CDR3: TGTGCCAGCAACTATATAGCGGCTCAAGAGACCCAGTACTTC. Translation gives CASNYIAAQETQYF.